This T cell receptor beta chain was recorded in a study of breast tumors, draining lymph nodes, adjacent tissues. Samples came from axillary lymph nodes draining the breast cancer. TCRdb ran MiXCR on the multiplex PCR reads and lists one entry per CDR3 protein. The repertoire holds 150,000 to 200,000 distinct CDR3 sequences, 25% to 40% seen once, with 3.5% to 4.5% in the top ten. Looked up from germline, CDR1 is SEHNR and CDR2 is FQNEAQ (reference sequence). The CDR3 extends over 15 amino acids. V lost 4 bases, J lost 3 bases, and 15 bases lay in between. The chain carries TRBV7-9 and TRBJ1-1; weak D call: TRBD1 (5 bases). The sample was axillary lymph node tissue. The receptor comes from a female donor with breast cancer. Some clones in this sample may be carry-over from other donors' samples. The CDR3 nucleotides are TGTGCCAGCAGCTGGGGCCAGCGACTTTACACTGAAGCTTTCTTT. The encoded protein is CASSWGQRLYTEAFF.